This T cell receptor (beta chain) comes out of a study of human CD8 memory T cell subsets. The CDR3 runs 16 residues. Germline-derived CDR1 and CDR2 are SGHTA and FQGNSA. By UMI-labeled 5' RACE, the TCR beta libraries were made. TCRdb re-called the 5' RACE reads and catalogs CDR3 proteins one per entry, DNA excluded. The specimen's table records about 7,400 distinct CDR3 sequences. The chain joins TRBV7-2 to TRBJ2-1; TCRdb's D gene call, TRBD1, goes unchecked for lack of DNA. The sequencing sample was made of CD8+ T cells from PBMCs. The receptor was isolated from a human donor in good health. CDR3 sequence reads: CASRSTGGPSGNEQFF.